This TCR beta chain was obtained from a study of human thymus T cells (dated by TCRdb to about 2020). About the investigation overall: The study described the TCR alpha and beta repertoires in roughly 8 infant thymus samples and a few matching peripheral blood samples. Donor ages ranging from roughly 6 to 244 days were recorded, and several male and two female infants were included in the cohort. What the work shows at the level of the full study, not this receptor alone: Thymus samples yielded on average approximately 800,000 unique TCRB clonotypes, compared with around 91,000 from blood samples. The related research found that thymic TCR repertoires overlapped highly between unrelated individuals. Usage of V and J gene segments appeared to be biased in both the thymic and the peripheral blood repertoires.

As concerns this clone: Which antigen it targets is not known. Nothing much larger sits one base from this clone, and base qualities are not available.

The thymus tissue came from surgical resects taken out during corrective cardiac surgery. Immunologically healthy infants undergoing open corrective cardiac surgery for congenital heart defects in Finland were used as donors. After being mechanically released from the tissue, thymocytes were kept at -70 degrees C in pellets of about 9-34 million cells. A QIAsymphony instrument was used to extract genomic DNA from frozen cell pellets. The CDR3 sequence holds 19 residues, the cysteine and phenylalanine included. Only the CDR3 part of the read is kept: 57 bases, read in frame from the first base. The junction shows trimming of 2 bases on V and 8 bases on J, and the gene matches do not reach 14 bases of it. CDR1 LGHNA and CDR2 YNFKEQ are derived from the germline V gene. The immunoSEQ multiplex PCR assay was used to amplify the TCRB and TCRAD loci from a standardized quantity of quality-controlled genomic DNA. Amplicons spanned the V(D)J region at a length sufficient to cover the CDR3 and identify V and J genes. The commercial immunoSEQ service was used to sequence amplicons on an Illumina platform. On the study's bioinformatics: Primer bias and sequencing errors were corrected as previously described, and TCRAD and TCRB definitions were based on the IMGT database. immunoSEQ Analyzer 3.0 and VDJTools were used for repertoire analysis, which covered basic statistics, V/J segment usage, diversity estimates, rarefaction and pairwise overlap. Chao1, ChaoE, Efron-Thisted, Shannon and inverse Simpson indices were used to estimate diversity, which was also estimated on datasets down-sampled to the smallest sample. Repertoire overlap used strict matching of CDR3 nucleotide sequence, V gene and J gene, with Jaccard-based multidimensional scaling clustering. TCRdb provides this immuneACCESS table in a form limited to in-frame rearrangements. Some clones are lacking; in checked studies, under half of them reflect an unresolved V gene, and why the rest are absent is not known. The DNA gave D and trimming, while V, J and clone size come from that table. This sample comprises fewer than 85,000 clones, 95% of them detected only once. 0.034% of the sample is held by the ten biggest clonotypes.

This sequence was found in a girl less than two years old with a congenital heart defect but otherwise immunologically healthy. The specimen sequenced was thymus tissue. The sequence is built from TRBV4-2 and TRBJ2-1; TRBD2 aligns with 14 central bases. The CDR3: CASSQIGGTSGSLDDEQFF. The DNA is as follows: TGTGCCAGCAGCCAAATAGGGGGGACTAGCGGGAGTTTAGACGATGAGCAGTTCTTC.